One T cell receptor beta chain is described in this entry. Its specific antigen is unknown. Per-nucleotide qualities are absent, and no much larger clonotype sits a single base away. Libraries were prepared through the immunoSEQ multiplex PCR assay. What TCRdb holds here is the immuneACCESS table cut down to in-frame rearrangements. Part of the clones is not present; checked against another copy, under half of the missing clones reflect an unresolved V gene, and the others are unexplained. This sample comprises fewer than 85,000 clones, approximately 94% of them detected only once. The ten largest clones add up to 0.25% of the sample. The data are from a study of technical replicates of blood from a handful of donors (dated by TCRdb to 2016 to 2017). Trimming takes 1 base from V and 15 bases from J, and the germline ends sit 19 bases apart. There are 14 amino acids in the CDR3, from cysteine to phenylalanine inclusive. Just the 42-base CDR3 DNA is kept, in frame starting at base 1. Via the germline V gene, CDR1 is SNHLY and CDR2 FYNNEI.

Here the chain combines TRBV2 and TRBJ2-1, with the D segment identity uncertain. The source material was T cells isolated from PBMCs. The receptor was isolated from a human donor in good health. This receptor carries the CDR3 CASSEGAVLRLRFF. The nucleotide sequence is given as TGTGCCAGCAGTGAAGGGGCAGTATTACGTTTACGGTTCTTC.